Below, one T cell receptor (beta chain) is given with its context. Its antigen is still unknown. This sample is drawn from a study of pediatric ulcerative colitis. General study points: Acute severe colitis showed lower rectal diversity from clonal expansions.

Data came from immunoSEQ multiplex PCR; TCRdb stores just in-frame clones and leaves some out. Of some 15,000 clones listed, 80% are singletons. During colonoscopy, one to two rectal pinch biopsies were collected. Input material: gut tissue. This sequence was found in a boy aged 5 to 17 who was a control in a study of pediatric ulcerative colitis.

The DNA for the CDR3 is TGTGCCAGCAGCTACCGGGACAGCTATGGCTACACCTTC. Its protein is CASSYRDSYGYTF. The chain employs TRBV6-6 and TRBJ1-2; 7 bases line up with TRBD1. This CDR3 region has 13 residues. The J segment lost 4 bases and the V segment lost 6 bases, leaving 5 bases of the junction unmatched. Per germline, CDR1 MNHNY and CDR2 SVGAGI (reference sequence).